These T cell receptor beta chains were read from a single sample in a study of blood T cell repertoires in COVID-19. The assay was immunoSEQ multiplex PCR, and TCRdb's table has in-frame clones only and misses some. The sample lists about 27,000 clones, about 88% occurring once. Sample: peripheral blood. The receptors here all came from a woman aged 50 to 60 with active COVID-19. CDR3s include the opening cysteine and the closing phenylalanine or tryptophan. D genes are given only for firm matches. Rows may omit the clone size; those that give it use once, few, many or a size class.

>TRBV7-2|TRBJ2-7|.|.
TGTGCCAGCAGCTCTCAGAGCGGAGCCTCCTACGAGCAGTACTTC
CASSSQSGASYEQYF
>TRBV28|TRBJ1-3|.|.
TGTGCCAGCAGGGCAATCAGGGGCCCTGGAAACACCATATATTTT
CASRAIRGPGNTIYF
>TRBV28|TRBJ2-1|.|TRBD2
TGTGCCAGCAGTTTTGATATCGGCGGGAGTGAGCAGTTCTTC
CASSFDIGGSEQFF
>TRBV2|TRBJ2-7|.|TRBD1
TGTGCCAGCAGTGTGACCCGTGCCGGGACAGGACAATACGAGCAGTACTTC
CASSVTRAGTGQYEQYF
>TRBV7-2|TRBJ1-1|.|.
TGTGCCAGCAGCGCACTAAGGGGCGTCACTGAAGCTTTCTTT
CASSALRGVTEAFF
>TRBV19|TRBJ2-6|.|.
TGTGCCAGTAGTATAGACAGAAGTTTTCGCTCTGGGGCCAACGTCCTGACTTTC
CASSIDRSFRSGANVLTF
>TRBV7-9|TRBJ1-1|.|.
TGTGCCAGCAGCGTCTTGGGCGGGGCCAACACTGAAGCTTTCTTT
CASSVLGGANTEAFF
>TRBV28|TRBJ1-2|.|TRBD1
TGTGCCAGCAGTCCTCCGGGACAGCTCATTAACTATGGCTACACCTTC
CASSPPGQLINYGYTF
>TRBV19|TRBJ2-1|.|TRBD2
TGTGCCAGTAGTACCTCCGGACTAGCGGGAGGGCCCTACAATGAGCAGTTCTTC
CASSTSGLAGGPYNEQFF
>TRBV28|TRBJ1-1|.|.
TGTGCCAGCAGCTCCCCCGGGGTAGCTTTCTTT
CASSSPGVAFF
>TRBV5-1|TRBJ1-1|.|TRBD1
TGCGCCAGCAGCTGGAGGGACAGGAACACTGAAGCTTTCTTT
CASSWRDRNTEAFF
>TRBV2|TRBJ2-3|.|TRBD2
TGTGCCAGCACCGCGGGGGGTGATACGCAGTATTTT
CASTAGGDTQYF
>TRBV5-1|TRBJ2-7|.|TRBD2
TGCGCCAGCAGTGGAGGGACCGGGACTAGCGGGAGGGCTGTCTACGAGCAGTACTTC
CASSGGTGTSGRAVYEQYF
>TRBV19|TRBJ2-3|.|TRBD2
TGTGCCAGTAGTGGCGGGGCGGATCGCGGGAGTCTCACGGATACGCAGTATTTT
CASSGGADRGSLTDTQYF
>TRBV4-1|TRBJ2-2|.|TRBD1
TGCGCCAGCAGCTTGGGACAGGGGGTTACCGGGGAGCTGTTTTTT
CASSLGQGVTGELFF
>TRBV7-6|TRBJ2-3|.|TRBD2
TGTGCCAGCAGCGACGGACCGGGAGGTGGAGATACGCAGTATTTT
CASSDGPGGGDTQYF
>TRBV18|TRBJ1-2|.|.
TGTGCCAGCTCACCGGCGGGGGGTGGCTACACCTTC
CASSPAGGGYTF
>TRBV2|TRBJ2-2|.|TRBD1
TGTGCCAGCAGTGAAAGAGGACAGGGGAACACCGGGGAGCTGTTTTTT
CASSERGQGNTGELFF
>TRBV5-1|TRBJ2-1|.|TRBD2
TGCGCCAGCAGCTTGGGCCTAGCGGAGACCAATGAGCAGTTCTTC
CASSLGLAETNEQFF
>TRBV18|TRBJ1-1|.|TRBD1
TGTGCCAGCTCGCAGACAGGGGCCTTGGCGTCGAACACTGAAGCTTTCTTT
CASSQTGALASNTEAFF
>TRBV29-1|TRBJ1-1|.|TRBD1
TGCAGCGTTGAAGCTAGGACAGGGCATTCTGAAGCTTTCTTT
CSVEARTGHSEAFF
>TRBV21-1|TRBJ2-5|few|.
TGTGCCAGCAGCAGATCGGACAGGGGGCTGGTAAATGAGGAGACCCAGTACTTC
CASSRSDRGLVNEETQYF
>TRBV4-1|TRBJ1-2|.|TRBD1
TGCGCCAGCAGCCGCCTACAGGGGGCCTCGGGCTACACCTTC
CASSRLQGASGYTF
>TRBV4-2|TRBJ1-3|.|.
TGTGCCAGCAGCCAAGCCTTCGGGTCCTTGGATGGAAACACCATATATTTT
CASSQAFGSLDGNTIYF
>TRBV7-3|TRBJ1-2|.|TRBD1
TGTGCCAGCAGCCAGGGACAGGGTAACCTCTACACCTTC
CASSQGQGNLYTF
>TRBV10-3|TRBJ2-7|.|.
TGTGCCATCAGTGAGTCGAGTGGGGGGTCCTACGAGCAGTACTTC
CAISESSGGSYEQYF
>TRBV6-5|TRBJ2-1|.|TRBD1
TGTGCCAGCAGTCAGGACAGGGGCCTGGATGAGCAGTTCTTC
CASSQDRGLDEQFF
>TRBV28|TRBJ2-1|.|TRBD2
TGTGCCAGCAGCCCCGCTAGCGGGAGGGATTACAATGAGCAGTTCTTC
CASSPASGRDYNEQFF
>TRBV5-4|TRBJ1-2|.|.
TGTGCCAGCAGCTTGGTGGGAGGGGCAGAAATCTATGGCTACACCTTC
CASSLVGGAEIYGYTF
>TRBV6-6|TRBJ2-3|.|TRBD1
TGTGCCAGCAGGGCCGGGGACAGGGTTGGCACAGATACGCAGTATTTT
CASRAGDRVGTDTQYF
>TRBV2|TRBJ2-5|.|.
TGTGCCAGCAGTGAGGGGGGGCTCTCCCAAGAGACCCAGTACTTC
CASSEGGLSQETQYF
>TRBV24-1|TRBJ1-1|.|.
TGTGCCACCAGTGATTCAGGCAGGGCTGAAGCTTTCTTT
CATSDSGRAEAFF
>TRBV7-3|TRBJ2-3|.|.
TGTGCCAGCAGCTTATCCTTGGCTGATACGCAGTATTTT
CASSLSLADTQYF
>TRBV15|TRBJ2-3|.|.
TGTGCCACCAGCAGAGTGTTGGCCGGGAGCACAGATACGCAGTATTTT
CATSRVLAGSTDTQYF
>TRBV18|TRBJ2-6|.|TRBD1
TGTGCCAGCTCACCTTGGGACAGTCCTGGGGCCAACGTCCTGACTTTC
CASSPWDSPGANVLTF
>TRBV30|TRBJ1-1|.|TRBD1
TGTGCCTGGAGCGAGACAGGGGTTAACACTGAAGCTTTCTTT
CAWSETGVNTEAFF
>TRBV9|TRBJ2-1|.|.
TGTGCCAGCAGCGTAGAACTAGGAAGCTACAATGAGCAGTTCTTC
CASSVELGSYNEQFF
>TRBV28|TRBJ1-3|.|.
TGTGCCAGCAGATCCAGGGTGTATGGAAACACCATATATTTT
CASRSRVYGNTIYF
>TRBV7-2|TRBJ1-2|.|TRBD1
TGTGCCAGCAGCCTACCGGGACAGGGGTACGGCTACACCTTC
CASSLPGQGYGYTF